These 23 T cell receptor beta chains came from one sample sequenced in a study of cytotoxic CD8 clonotypes in ibrutinib-treated CLL. TCRdb's copy holds only in-frame clones and misses some; the assay was immunoSEQ multiplex PCR. The table has approximately 48,000 clones, roughly 57% seen once; the top ten hold about 31%. Sample: PBMCs, taken after 12 months of ibrutinib treatment. Source of these receptors: a human donor with chronic lymphocytic leukemia.

CDR3 residues: CASSLMRPPRDEQYF. CDR3 coding DNA: TGTGCCAGCAGCTTGATGAGGCCGCCGAGGGACGAGCAGTACTTC. The gene calls are TRBV27 and TRBJ2-7; D perhaps matches TRBD2 (5 bases). Germline CDR1 reads MNHEY; CDR2 reads SMNVEV (reference sequence). This CDR3 spans 15 amino acids. Trimming took 6 bases from V and 5 from J, leaving 20 bases between them.

The chain employs TRBV7-3 and TRBJ2-7; TRBD1 might be the D (6 bases). Trimming took off 1 base at V and 5 bases at J, with 9 bases between the two ends. Germline V gives CDR1 SGHTA, CDR2 FQGTGA. This CDR3 spans 13 amino acids. CDR3 nucleotides: TGTGCCAGCAGCTTAAACAGGGTCCACGAGCAGTACTTC. Encoded protein: CASSLNRVHEQYF.

The chain links TRBV7-9 to TRBJ2-7, with a tentative D call TRBD1 (5 bases). The CDR3 consists of 11 residues. Germline values: CDR1 SEHNR, CDR2 FQNEAQ (reference sequence). The V end lost 1 base, the J end lost 9 bases, and 7 bases lay between the germline ends. The CDR3 DNA is TGTGCCAGCAGCTTAGGTCAGGGGCAGTACTTC. It codes for CASSLGQGQYF. Drawing the rest from reference TRBV7-9 and TRBJ2-7, the complete variable domain is DTGVSQNPRHKITKRGQNVTFRCDPISEHNRLYWYRQTLGQGPEFLTYFQNEAQLEKSRLLSDRFSAERPKGSFSTLEIQRTEQGDSAMYLCASSLGQGQYFGPGTRLTVT.

This clone was found a few times. The chain couples TRBV16 to TRBJ1-5, with D hard to call. The CDR3 loop spans 15 amino acids. Germline assignment: CDR1 KGHSY and CDR2 FQNENV. Trimming pared 1 base from V and 7 bases from J, leaving 14 bases between. Here the CDR3 DNA reads TGTGCCAGCAGCCAATTCCCAGCCAAGGAACAGCCCCAGCATTTT. Translation gives CASSQFPAKEQPQHF.

This chain joins TRBV2 and TRBJ1-5; D gene uncertain. CDR1 SNHLY and CDR2 FYNNEI come from the germline V gene. This CDR3 has 14 amino acids. Trimming removed 8 bases from V and 2 bases from J, with 13 bases in between. CDR3 loop: CASCLSWGNQPQHF. Written as DNA, the CDR3 is TGTGCCAGCTGCCTAAGCTGGGGCAATCAGCCCCAGCATTTT.

The chain recombines TRBV7-6 with TRBJ2-1; 12 nucleotides match TRBD2. Germline lookup yields CDR1 SGHVS and CDR2 FNYEAQ. J gave up 5 bases and V 6 bases, and 11 bases lay outside the gene matches. The CDR3 has 17 residues. For the CDR3, the DNA is TGTGCCAGCAGAAAGTCTCCGGGACTAGCGGGTGACAATGAGCAGTTCTTC. Its protein product is CASRKSPGLAGDNEQFF.

There are a few counts of this clone. V gene TRBV7-6 combines with J gene TRBJ2-7, with D perhaps given as TRBD1 or TRBD2 (5 bases each). CDR3 length: 15 residues. Germline CDR1 is SGHVS and CDR2 is FNYEAQ. V gave up 1 base and J gave up 2 bases, with 12 bases separating them. CDR3 in amino acids: CASSLGRTSTYEQYF. CDR3 DNA sequence: TGTGCCAGCAGCTTAGGGAGGACATCAACCTACGAGCAGTACTTC.

The chain combines TRBV7-3 with TRBJ2-7, with a weak D call TRBD1 (6 bases). The CDR3 consists of 15 residues. V shed 2 bases and J shed 5 bases, with 16 bases lying between them. Germline assignment: CDR1 SGHTA and CDR2 FQGTGA. For the CDR3, the DNA is TGTGCCAGCAGCTTAGCTCTCCCAGGGGCGAACGAGCAGTACTTC. Protein product: CASSLALPGANEQYF.

This clone appeared a few times. V is TRBV28 and J is TRBJ2-7, with TRBD2 matching over 8 bases. The trim removed 6 bases at V and 0 bases at J, leaving 10 bases unmatched. CDR3 size: 16 residues. Germline loops: CDR1 MDHEN, CDR2 SYDVKM. CDR3 nucleotides: TGTGCCAGCAGGGGCCAAACTAGCGGCGGCTCCTACGAGCAGTACTTC. Its translation: CASRGQTSGGSYEQYF.

The rearrangement links TRBV19 to TRBJ1-4, with D tentatively TRBD1 (6 bases). The CDR3 is 16 residues long. Trimming shortened V by 5 bases and J by 4 bases, and 17 bases separated the two germline ends. The germline CDR1 and CDR2 sequences are LNHDA and SQIVND (reference sequence). CDR3 sequence (DNA): TGTGCCAGTAGTGCTAGGGGGACCGGCAATAATGAAAAACTGTTTTTT. Amino acid sequence: CASSARGTGNNEKLFF.

This clone was seen only a few times. The chain couples TRBV18 to TRBJ2-1, with D unresolved. The CDR3 covers 11 residues. From germline, CDR1 is KGHSH and CDR2 LQKENI. Trimming took 7 bases from V and 8 from J, leaving 9 bases between them. CDR3 nucleotides: TGTGCCAGCTGGCAGAGTGATGAGCAGTTCTTC. Encoded protein: CASWQSDEQFF.

The CDR3 spells CANFDRDTSYEQYF. The CDR3 nucleotides are TGTGCCAACTTCGACCGGGACACCTCCTACGAGCAGTACTTC. The gene calls are TRBV2 and TRBJ2-7; a possible D gene is TRBD1 (6 bases). CDR1 and CDR2 from the germline V gene are SNHLY and FYNNEI. The CDR3 length is 14 residues. V shed 10 bases and J shed 0 bases, with 16 bases lying between them.

This clone was detected ten times or more. The chain recombines TRBV10-3 with TRBJ1-2; the match to TRBD1 covers 9 bases. Germline CDR1 is ENHRY and CDR2 is SYGVKD. CDR3 size: 17 residues. The junction had 15 bases not matched to a gene; V was cut back by 3 bases and J by 7 bases. CDR3 in DNA: TGTGCCATCAGTGATATATTGGGACAGGGAGGTTCTGGTGGCTACACCTTC. This codes for CAISDILGQGGSGGYTF.

The gene calls are TRBV27 and TRBJ2-1; D is unclear. This CDR3 is built from 14 residues. CDR1 and CDR2 (germline): MNHEY, SMNVEV (reference sequence). Trimming left V 0 bases short and J 8 bases short, with 11 bases between. The CDR3 loop is CASSLSWLFDEQFF. In DNA form, the CDR3 reads TGTGCCAGCAGTTTATCGTGGCTTTTCGATGAGCAGTTCTTC.

This clone appeared a few times. The chain recombines TRBV9 with TRBJ1-2; possibly TRBD1 for D (5 bases). CDR3 length equals 12 residues. Germline values: CDR1 SGDLS, CDR2 YYNGEE. V was trimmed by 3 bases and J by 7 bases, leaving 10 bases between them. CDR3 sequence reads: CASSARGLGYTF. The CDR3 DNA is TGTGCCAGCAGCGCGAGGGGTCTTGGCTACACCTTC. Drawing the rest from reference TRBV9 and TRBJ1-2, the complete variable domain is DSGVTQTPKHLITATGQRVTLRCSPRSGDLSVYWYQQSLDQGLQFLIQYYNGEERAKGNILERFSAQQFPDLHSELNLSSLELGDSALYFCASSARGLGYTFGSGTRLTVV.

This clone has a count of ten or more. V is TRBV6-1 and J is TRBJ2-7; D call uncertain. Trimming stripped 0 bases from V and 3 bases from J, with 9 bases between. Germline assignment: CDR1 MNHNS and CDR2 SASEGT. The CDR3 has 14 residues. The chain's CDR3 is CASSEALGSYEQYF. In DNA form, the CDR3 reads TGTGCCAGCAGTGAAGCGCTCGGTAGCTACGAGCAGTACTTC.

V gene TRBV9 combines with J gene TRBJ1-2; no reliable D call. Per germline, CDR1 SGDLS and CDR2 YYNGEE. The CDR3 contains 13 residues. V was pared by 3 bases and J by 3 bases, with 9 bases between. The CDR3 region is CASSGRTYYGYTF. The CDR3 DNA sequence: TGTGCCAGCAGCGGACGTACCTACTATGGCTACACCTTC. Supplemented by reference TRBV9 and TRBJ1-2, the full variable domain reads DSGVTQTPKHLITATGQRVTLRCSPRSGDLSVYWYQQSLDQGLQFLIQYYNGEERAKGNILERFSAQQFPDLHSELNLSSLELGDSALYFCASSGRTYYGYTFGSGTRLTVV.

This clone came up many times. The chain couples TRBV29-1 to TRBJ2-7; 11 bases match TRBD1. CDR3 length: 14 residues. Germline-derived CDR1 and CDR2 are SQVTM and ANQGSEA. J gave up 4 bases and V 4 bases, and 6 bases lay outside the gene matches. The CDR3 reads CSVVGTGGWYEQYF. DNA of the CDR3: TGCAGCGTTGTCGGGACAGGGGGTTGGTACGAGCAGTACTTC.

This clone was counted a few times. The rearrangement links TRBV28 to TRBJ1-3, with D maybe TRBD1 (6 bases). This CDR3 is built from 16 residues. Trimming shortened V by 4 bases and J by 0 bases, and 13 bases separated the two germline ends. The germline V gene has CDR1 MDHEN and CDR2 SYDVKM. The DNA for the CDR3 is TGTGCCAGCAGTTCGGGGGCCCTGAGCTCTGGAAACACCATATATTTT. As protein: CASSSGALSSGNTIYF.

The chain links TRBV15 to TRBJ1-4; D call uncertain. Germline assignment: CDR1 LNHNV and CDR2 YYDKDF (reference sequence). The CDR3 totals 13 residues. The V and J ends lost 3 bases and 11 bases respectively, with 13 bases between them. The CDR3 sequence: CATSSPNQEKLFF. The CDR3 DNA reads TGTGCCACCAGCAGCCCTAACCAGGAGAAACTGTTTTTT.

This clone was recorded once. V and J are TRBV5-1 and TRBJ2-1; D might be TRBD1 (5 bases). The CDR3 loop spans 15 amino acids. Germline V CDR1 and CDR2: SGHRS, YFSETQ. V was pared by 4 bases and J by 2 bases, with 13 bases between. CDR3 sequence (DNA): TGCGCCAGCAGCGCCCAGGGATACCCCTACAATGAGCAGTTCTTC. Protein product: CASSAQGYPYNEQFF.

The V and J genes are TRBV5-1 and TRBJ2-7; D gene uncertain. Trimming left V 5 bases short and J 4 bases short, with 10 bases between. Germline CDR1 reads SGHRS; CDR2 reads YFSETQ. This CDR3 region has 12 residues. CDR3 loop: CASSTEGYEQYF. The DNA of the CDR3 is TGCGCCAGCAGTACTGAAGGGTACGAGCAGTACTTC.

This chain joins TRBV11-3 and TRBJ2-5; D is uncertain. Trimming shortened V by 4 bases and J by 5 bases, and 5 bases separated the two germline ends. Germline V lookup: CDR1 SGHNT, CDR2 YENEEA. This CDR3 has 11 amino acids. CDR3 sequence reads: CASSSSETQYF. The CDR3 nucleotides are TGTGCCAGCAGCTCCTCTGAGACCCAGTACTTC.